Each of the 8 T cell receptor beta chains below was sequenced from the same sample in a study of blood T cells in healthy people across ages. Together with a sample-barcoded 5' primer, a J-beta primer mix was included in a second PCR lasting roughly 6 to 12 cycles. MiXCR, applied by TCRdb to the 5' RACE reads, yields one record per CDR3 protein. Among 800,000 or so distinct CDR3 sequences listed, 20% to 30% were seen once. These same records also appear under a second study, on T cells of mothers and their children.

Sequenced material: blood. These receptors all stem from a boy between 10 and 17 years old in good health.

The rearrangement links TRBV28 to TRBJ1-6; possible D gene TRBD1, 6 bases. Germline loops: CDR1 MDHEN, CDR2 SYDVKM. Between the trimmed V and J ends, which lost 7 bases and 7 bases, there was a span of 14 bases. The CDR3 covers 14 residues. CDR3 DNA sequence: TGTGCCAGCAAACTACAGGGAATCAATTCACCCCTCCACTTT. Translation: CASKLQGINSPLHF.

This clonotype occurred a few times. The chain has TRBV7-6 and TRBJ2-7; 8 positions agree with TRBD2. Gene TRBJ2-1 matches the end of the DNA better, so the J call may be wrong. Germline V gene lookup returns CDR1 SGHVS and CDR2 FNYEAQ. The CDR3 loop spans 18 amino acids. The CDR3 DNA follows: TGTGCCAGCAGCTCCCCAGATAACCCGGGGGGGCGGGTCAATGAGCAGTTCTTC. This codes for CASSSPDNPGGRVNEQFF.

The table lists this clonotype with a few counts. This chain uses TRBV28 with TRBJ2-7; no definite D call. This CDR3 is 15 amino acids long. The V and J ends lost 6 bases and 5 bases respectively, with 20 bases between them. Germline CDR1 MDHEN, CDR2 SYDVKM. CDR3 protein: CASSHKWTSGNEQYF. CDR3 in DNA: TGTGCCAGCAGCCATAAGTGGACCTCTGGCAACGAGCAGTACTTC.

The chain joins TRBV4-2 to TRBJ2-5; possibly TRBD1 for D (5 bases). Germline CDR1 LGHNA, CDR2 YNFKEQ. The CDR3 has 15 residues. V was cut by 0 bases and J by 11 bases, with 19 bases left in between. DNA for the CDR3: TGTGCCAGCAGCCAAGATTATGGAGACAGCGAAGAGCAGTACTTC. As protein: CASSQDYGDSEEQYF.

V is TRBV5-1 and J is TRBJ2-7; no clear D gene. CDR3 length: 14 residues. Trimming pared 0 bases from V and 2 bases from J, leaving 9 bases between. Germline CDR1 is SGHRS and CDR2 is YFSETQ. CDR3 bases: TGCGCCAGCAGCTTGGCCTTCGGTGCCTACGAGCAGTACTTC. Translating gives CASSLAFGAYEQYF.

The chain has TRBV6-2 or TRBV6-3 and TRBJ1-3; no firm D call. Trimming took 5 bases from V and 2 from J, leaving 13 bases between them. The germline gives CDR1 MNHEY, CDR2 SVGEGT. This CDR3 spans 15 amino acids. CDR3 amino acids: CASSAYDTTGNTIYF. CDR3 DNA: TGTGCCAGCAGTGCCTACGACACGACTGGAAACACCATATATTTT.

This chain joins TRBV24-1 and TRBJ2-3; D is uncertain. V lost 3 bases, J lost 6 bases, and 9 bases lay in between. CDR1 is KGHDR, CDR2 SFDVKD, per germline. This CDR3 is 13 amino acids long. This CDR3 reads CATSDLSVDTQYF. DNA for the CDR3: TGTGCCACCAGTGATCTTTCGGTGGATACGCAGTATTTT.

This clonotype appeared a few times. V and J are TRBV4-3 and TRBJ2-3; 7 bases match TRBD2. There are 18 residues in the CDR3. Trimming removed 3 bases from V and 2 bases from J; junction bases left unmatched: 14. Germline CDR1 is LGHNA and CDR2 is YSLEER. CDR3 protein: CASSQAQSSGSNTDTQYF. CDR3 DNA sequence: TGCGCCAGCAGCCAGGCCCAATCTAGCGGATCAAACACAGATACGCAGTATTTT.